The present TCR beta chain was sequenced within a study of vaccination and CD4 T cells after COVID-19. Trimming pared 0 bases from V and 8 bases from J, leaving 9 bases between. Per the germline V gene, CDR1 is SGDLS and CDR2 is YYNGEE. CDR3 length: 14 residues. A remark on this clonotype: The antigen is unknown.

Sequencing of the DNA from cultured CD4+ T cells was carried out with the Oncomine TCR Beta short-read assay. Genomic DNA was drawn out of CD4+ T cells grown in culture. TCRdb used MiXCR to reprocess the PCR reads, holding one entry per CDR3 protein. Among about 10,000 distinct CDR3 sequences listed, around a third were seen once. The treatment is: approximately 10-day PBMC culture with coronavirus spike peptide pools or control peptides (ViraFEST assay). Samples of CD4+ T cells were obtained from the unexposed donor before the COVID-19 pandemic (2011-2018). With peptide pools, ViraFEST first expanded antigen-specific T cells and afterwards sequenced their TCRs. Study outcomes and limitations: Nearly all convalescent vaccine-specific clones, 304 of 307, recognized only SARS-CoV-2 spike.

The chain is built from TRBV9 and TRBJ1-6; D is perhaps TRBD1 (6 bases). Input material: CD4+ T cells from blood, cultured in vitro. The receptor's source is a human donor in good health. This CDR3 is CASSVGSGDSPLHF. CDR3 DNA sequence: TGTGCCAGCAGCGTAGGGTCAGGGGATTCACCCCTCCACTTT. The full variable domain, with the rest looked up from reference TRBV9 and TRBJ1-6, is DSGVTQTPKHLITATGQRVTLRCSPRSGDLSVYWYQQSLDQGLQFLIQYYNGEERAKGNILERFSAQQFPDLHSELNLSSLELGDSALYFCASSVGSGDSPLHFGNGTRLTVT.